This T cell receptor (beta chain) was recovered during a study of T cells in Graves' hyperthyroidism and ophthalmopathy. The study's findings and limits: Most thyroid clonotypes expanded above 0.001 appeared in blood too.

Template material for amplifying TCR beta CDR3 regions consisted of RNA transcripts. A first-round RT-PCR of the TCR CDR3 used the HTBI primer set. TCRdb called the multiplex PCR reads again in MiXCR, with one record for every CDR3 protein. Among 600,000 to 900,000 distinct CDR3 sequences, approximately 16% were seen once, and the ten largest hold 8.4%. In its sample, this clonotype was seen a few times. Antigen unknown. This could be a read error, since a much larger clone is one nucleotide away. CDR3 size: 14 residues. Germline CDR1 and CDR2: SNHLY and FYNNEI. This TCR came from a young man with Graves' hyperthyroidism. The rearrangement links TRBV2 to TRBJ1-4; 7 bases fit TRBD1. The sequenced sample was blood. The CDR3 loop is CASSDRDSWEKLVF. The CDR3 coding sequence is TGTGCCAGCAGTGATCGGGACAGTTGGGAAAAACTGGTTTTT.